This T cell receptor (beta chain) was observed in a study of cytomegalovirus exposure and HLA in healthy donors. The PCR ran on 60 Vbeta and 13 Jbeta primers. The repertoire was sequenced with immunoSEQ multiplex PCR; TCRdb's copy has only in-frame clones and lacks some. The table shows 90,000 to 120,000 clones, with roughly 70% occurring only once. CDR1 is LNHNV and CDR2 is YYDKDF in the germline V gene (reference sequence). V lost 11 bases and J 1 base, leaving 14 bases between the germline ends. The CDR3 consists of 13 residues. This clonotype was obtained from a woman aged 40 to 50 in good health and CMV-seropositive. The sequencing input was PBMCs. This chain links TRBV15 with TRBJ2-5; no clear D gene. CDR3: CAPVQASQETQYF. CDR3 DNA: TGTGCCCCTGTACAAGCGAGCCAAGAGACCCAGTACTTC.